This is a list of T cell receptor beta chains from one sample in a study of blood T cells in healthy people across ages. TCRdb passed the 5' RACE reads through MiXCR, listing each CDR3 protein once. In the table there are more than 800,000 distinct CDR3 sequences, 40% to 45% of which are singletons. Material: blood. These receptors all come from a woman aged 60-75 years in good health. Each CDR3 is given without its conserved first and last residue. D genes are given only for firm matches.

TRBJ2-1 TRBV5-1 NA ASSLAVRNNEQF
TRBJ2-6 TRBV6-5 NA ASRQTSGANVLT
TRBJ2-1 TRBV7-9 TRBD2 ASSFAGLAGNEQF
NA TRBV5-6 TRBD2 ASSLRGGRVGETQY
TRBJ1-4 TRBV5-5 NA ASSLVGAREKLF
TRBJ1-4 TRBV7-6 NA ASTTQGATNEKLF
TRBJ2-3 TRBV29-1 TRBD2 SVENGRGTDTQY
TRBJ2-7 TRBV10-3 NA AISEEGGRRVTYEQY
TRBJ2-4 TRBV27 TRBD2 ASSLGGRKQY
TRBJ2-7 TRBV5-1 NA ASSLEASVSYEQY
TRBJ1-2 TRBV7-9 NA ASSYNPGKTAGGYT
TRBJ1-2 TRBV12-3/TRBV12-4 TRBD1 ASSSRQGGYT
TRBJ1-1 TRBV30 NA ASTVNTEAF
TRBJ1-5 TRBV12-3/TRBV12-4 TRBD1 ASSLGDREGQPQH
TRBJ2-1 TRBV7-2 TRBD2 ASSLDKAGARGEQF
NA TRBV15 NA ATSRDDGRGPLHEQY
TRBJ2-1 TRBV5-1 NA ASSLWSRGDTRNEQF
TRBJ2-7 TRBV6-5 NA ASSYIGNYEQY
TRBJ2-2 TRBV7-9 NA ASSFGTGELF
TRBJ2-1 TRBV25-1 TRBD2 ASKGGREINRSYNEQF
TRBJ2-7 TRBV6-6 TRBD1 ASRGQGDAYEQY
TRBJ2-1 TRBV20-1 TRBD2 SASSGRAYEQF
TRBJ2-5 TRBV29-1 NA SAIKNEQY
TRBJ2-4 TRBV3-1 TRBD1 ASSHFGQALTKNIQY
TRBJ2-3 TRBV20-1 TRBD2 SARDGTSGRVPPDTQY
TRBJ2-5 TRBV20-1 NA SARDASRARKTQY
TRBJ1-6 TRBV5-1 NA ASSFAGNQSPLH
TRBJ2-7 TRBV20-1 TRBD1 SAPGTGNYEQY
TRBJ2-3 TRBV3-1 NA ASSPQGGTDTQY
TRBJ2-5 TRBV27 TRBD2 ASSLAGEVETQY
TRBJ2-7 TRBV28 NA ASSFTPRGPSYEQY
TRBJ2-5 TRBV11-2 NA ASSFGQYQETQY
TRBJ2-2 TRBV7-9 NA ASRGRGVGTGELF
TRBJ2-3 TRBV9 NA ASSDPPRGPDRDTQY
TRBJ1-2 TRBV6-2/TRBV6-3 NA ASSYTLGGGGYT
TRBJ2-1 TRBV4-2 NA ASSQDPGRGDNEQF
TRBJ2-7 TRBV20-1 TRBD2 SARRGEGVYEQY
TRBJ1-1 TRBV5-1 NA ASSSEAWSTEAF
TRBJ2-5 TRBV7-9 TRBD2 ASSFAGAGGETQY
TRBJ2-7 TRBV27 NA ASRAGPLYEQY
TRBJ1-6 TRBV6-1 TRBD1 ASSRLGDRASPLH
TRBJ2-7 TRBV6-6 TRBD2 ASSAITGLAGPEQY
TRBJ2-7 TRBV6-4 TRBD2 ASIEAGGSYEQY
TRBJ2-5 TRBV6-6 NA ASRVPGY
TRBJ2-1 TRBV5-1 TRBD2 ASSLAGLDTYNEQF
TRBJ1-2 TRBV27 NA ASSFMGRTDKAYGYT
TRBJ2-1 TRBV15 NA ATSTGTSAVLNEQF
TRBJ2-1 TRBV5-1 NA ASSFQGVVEQF
TRBJ2-5 TRBV2 NA ASSEGLEIETQY
TRBJ2-7 TRBV4-1 TRBD1 ASSHGTGSSYEQY
TRBJ2-1 TRBV27 NA ASSVQDEQF
TRBJ1-5 TRBV6-1 NA ASSEGGALPQH
TRBJ2-5 TRBV9 TRBD2 ASSVRGDQVAQY
TRBJ2-1 TRBV6-2/TRBV6-3 NA ASSWGPTYNEQF
TRBJ2-1 TRBV7-9 TRBD2 ASSLAASGSTEQF
TRBJ2-7 TRBV27 NA ASSPLGGIPYEQY
TRBJ1-6 TRBV6-6 TRBD1 ASRSTGDYSPFH